A selection of T cell receptor beta chains follows, all from one sample in a study of T-cell memory formation after mild COVID-19. TCRdb re-analysed the 5' RACE reads in MiXCR, keeping a single row per CDR3 protein. The sample includes about 470,000 distinct CDR3 sequences, around 27% of them seen just once. Material for sequencing was PBMCs or a T cell subset sorted from them (not recorded which). These receptors were obtained from an adult woman who had mild COVID-19 (a few samples of this study predate the infection). Cell type and time point are not known. The CDR3 runs from the conserved cysteine through the conserved F or W. D genes are given only for firm matches. A clone size is listed for some rows: how often the clone was seen (once, few, many), or a class if it is expanded.

abundance: few
j_gene: TRBJ2-5
d_gene: NA
v_gene: TRBV5-6
CDR3aa: CASSLARLENDLQETQYF
CDR3nt: TGTGCCAGCAGCTTGGCGCGACTAGAGAACGACCTACAAGAGACCCAGTACTTC

abundance: few
j_gene: TRBJ2-5
d_gene: NA
v_gene: TRBV12-3/TRBV12-4
CDR3aa: CASSTRPGVRETQYF
CDR3nt: TGTGCCAGCAGTACAAGACCAGGGGTTCGAGAGACCCAGTACTTC

abundance: many
j_gene: TRBJ1-6
d_gene: NA
v_gene: TRBV27
CDR3aa: CASSLSEQLYNSPLHF
CDR3nt: TGTGCCAGCAGTTTGTCGGAACAGCTGTATAATTCACCCCTCCACTTT

abundance: NA
j_gene: TRBJ2-7
d_gene: NA
v_gene: TRBV27
CDR3aa: CASSSRPGIWAYEQYF
CDR3nt: TGTGCCAGCAGTTCCCGCCCGGGGATCTGGGCTTACGAGCAGTACTTC

abundance: NA
j_gene: TRBJ1-5
d_gene: NA
v_gene: TRBV6-6
CDR3aa: CASKKGTSGSQPQHF
CDR3nt: TGTGCCAGCAAAAAGGGGACATCTGGGAGTCAGCCCCAGCATTTT

abundance: NA
j_gene: TRBJ1-1
d_gene: TRBD1
v_gene: TRBV7-6
CDR3aa: CASSKGQMNTEAFF
CDR3nt: TGTGCCAGCAGCAAGGGACAGATGAACACTGAAGCTTTCTTT

abundance: NA
j_gene: TRBJ2-4
d_gene: TRBD2
v_gene: TRBV7-9
CDR3aa: CASSFSGENIQYF
CDR3nt: TGTGCCAGCAGCTTTAGCGGGGAAAACATTCAGTACTTC

abundance: once
j_gene: TRBJ2-7
d_gene: TRBD1
v_gene: TRBV13
CDR3aa: CASSFGATGTGAYEQYF
CDR3nt: TGTGCCAGCAGCTTTGGAGCAACCGGGACAGGGGCCTACGAGCAGTACTTC

abundance: NA
j_gene: TRBJ1-6
d_gene: TRBD1
v_gene: TRBV6-6
CDR3aa: CASKGQGENSPLHF
CDR3nt: TGTGCCAGCAAGGGACAGGGGGAGAATTCACCCCTCCACTTT

abundance: NA
j_gene: TRBJ1-2
d_gene: NA
v_gene: TRBV19
CDR3aa: CASSIEGNSKTTYGYTF
CDR3nt: TGTGCCAGTAGTATAGAGGGCAATTCCAAAACAACCTATGGCTACACCTTC

abundance: few
j_gene: TRBJ2-1
d_gene: TRBD2
v_gene: TRBV4-3
CDR3aa: CASSQDLSPSGSYDEQFF
CDR3nt: TGCGCCAGCAGCCAAGATCTTTCCCCTAGCGGGAGTTATGATGAGCAGTTCTTC

abundance: few
j_gene: TRBJ2-5
d_gene: NA
v_gene: TRBV4-1
CDR3aa: CASSQQQTSAQYF
CDR3nt: TGCGCCAGCAGCCAACAGCAGACAAGTGCCCAGTACTTC

abundance: NA
j_gene: TRBJ2-6
d_gene: NA
v_gene: TRBV6-5
CDR3aa: CASSKGRGHVVGANVLTF
CDR3nt: TGTGCCAGCAGTAAAGGACGGGGGCATGTGGTCGGGGCCAACGTCCTGACTTTC

abundance: few
j_gene: TRBJ2-1
d_gene: TRBD2
v_gene: TRBV12-3/TRBV12-4
CDR3aa: CASSGTSGGNNEQFF
CDR3nt: TGTGCCAGCAGTGGGACTAGCGGGGGGAACAATGAGCAGTTCTTC

abundance: few
j_gene: TRBJ1-6
d_gene: TRBD1
v_gene: TRBV7-3
CDR3aa: CASTPGQNNSPLHF
CDR3nt: TGTGCCAGCACCCCGGGACAGAATAATTCACCCCTCCACTTT

abundance: few
j_gene: TRBJ2-1
d_gene: TRBD2
v_gene: TRBV7-6
CDR3aa: CASSLRPPAGVYNEQFF
CDR3nt: TGTGCCAGCAGCTTAAGGCCCCCAGCGGGAGTCTACAATGAGCAGTTCTTC

abundance: few
j_gene: TRBJ2-7
d_gene: NA
v_gene: TRBV10-3
CDR3aa: CAPGGYEQYF
CDR3nt: TGTGCCCCCGGGGGATACGAGCAGTACTTC

abundance: NA
j_gene: TRBJ2-7
d_gene: TRBD1
v_gene: TRBV7-6
CDR3aa: CASSLGQTGMQYF
CDR3nt: TGTGCCAGCAGCTTAGGCCAGACAGGGATGCAGTACTTC

abundance: many
j_gene: TRBJ2-3
d_gene: TRBD2
v_gene: TRBV5-1
CDR3aa: CASSPGTSGRTDTQYF
CDR3nt: TGTGCCAGCAGCCCCGGGACTAGCGGGAGAACAGATACGCAGTATTTT

abundance: many
j_gene: TRBJ1-1
d_gene: NA
v_gene: TRBV19
CDR3aa: CASIKQGTEAFF
CDR3nt: TGTGCCAGTATCAAACAGGGCACTGAAGCTTTCTTT

abundance: NA
j_gene: TRBJ2-3
d_gene: TRBD2
v_gene: TRBV6-1
CDR3aa: CASIQGLAGLRPSTDTQYF
CDR3nt: TGTGCCAGCATTCAAGGACTAGCGGGGTTACGCCCTAGCACAGATACGCAGTATTTT

abundance: NA
j_gene: TRBJ1-2
d_gene: NA
v_gene: TRBV5-1
CDR3aa: CASSLVLGTVNYGYTF
CDR3nt: TGCGCCAGCAGCTTGGTTTTGGGAACAGTGAACTATGGCTACACCTTC

abundance: NA
j_gene: TRBJ1-1
d_gene: TRBD1
v_gene: TRBV18
CDR3aa: CASSPGVGGGQGTEAFF
CDR3nt: TGTGCCAGCTCACCGGGGGTAGGGGGCGGTCAAGGCACTGAAGCTTTCTTT

abundance: NA
j_gene: TRBJ2-3
d_gene: NA
v_gene: TRBV20-1
CDR3aa: CSAPDRRGGDTQYF
CDR3nt: TGCAGTGCTCCGGACAGGAGGGGTGGAGATACGCAGTATTTT

abundance: NA
j_gene: TRBJ2-7
d_gene: NA
v_gene: TRBV3-1
CDR3aa: CASSQAGRIDEQYF
CDR3nt: TGTGCCAGCAGTCAGGCAGGGCGGATAGACGAGCAGTACTTC

abundance: few
j_gene: TRBJ2-3
d_gene: NA
v_gene: TRBV5-5
CDR3aa: CASSLFLNTDTQYF
CDR3nt: TGTGCCAGCAGCTTGTTCCTAAACACAGATACGCAGTATTTT